This is a list of T cell receptor beta chains from one sample in a study of T cell responses to AZD1222 COVID-19 vaccine. Sequenced by immunoSEQ multiplex PCR; TCRdb stores in-frame clones only, minus some. The table records more than 110,000 clones, around 93% of them present only once. The material was peripheral blood, obtained on day 0 of AZD1222 vaccination. The source of these receptors is an adult in good health. The conserved cysteine and the conserved F or W are not part of the CDR3 here. Expanded clones are given a class, and other clones once, few, many or no size at all.

j_call	v_call	clone_size	cdr3_aa
TRBJ2-2	TRBV7-2	-	ASSKSGTRVTGELF
TRBJ2-3	TRBV27	-	ASSGLAGGSSDTQY
TRBJ1-1	TRBV28	-	ASSPRGGELTEAF
TRBJ2-7	TRBV5-1	large	ASSLVYPNYEQY
TRBJ1-6	TRBV18	once	ASSPRDGENSPLH
TRBJ2-7	TRBV7-9	-	ASSLAGSVYEQY
TRBJ2-7	TRBV27	-	ASSPTRLAGPWEQY
TRBJ2-7	TRBV30	-	AWSVRGGTGRERYEQY
TRBJ1-4	TRBV5-4	-	ASSFPESTVI
TRBJ2-3	TRBV7-3	-	ASSTSGGDDTQY
TRBJ2-1	TRBV19	-	ASSIGDRGHEQF
TRBJ1-2	TRBV19	-	ASSTGEANYGYT
TRBJ1-6	TRBV4-1	-	ASQGSLYNSPLH
TRBJ1-1	TRBV5-1	-	ASSSRTGEGGTEAF
TRBJ1-2	TRBV7-2	-	ASSPTGGAIGYT
TRBJ1-3	TRBV6-2/TRBV6-3	-	ASSYGIVGNTIY
TRBJ2-1	TRBV5-1	once	ASRRTGVDEQF
TRBJ1-2	TRBV11-3	-	ASGFGGYGYT
TRBJ1-2	TRBV2	-	ASAPGANYGYT
TRBJ1-1	TRBV2	-	ASRAAGEWTEAF
TRBJ1-5	TRBV30	-	AWSPGLYPNQPQH
TRBJ1-1	TRBV12-3/TRBV12-4	-	ASSPFRAEAF